Listed below are T cell receptor beta chains from one sample, sequenced in a study of a mutant IDH1 vaccine in newly diagnosed glioma. Their antigens remain unidentified. Sequencing was performed with immunoSEQ multiplex PCR; in TCRdb, only in-frame clones are kept and a portion is missing. This sample has tens of thousands of clones; around 74% occur once, and the top ten carry 5.3%. Specimen: PBMCs, collected from a glioma patient whose treatment included an IDH1 peptide vaccine. Receptor source: a middle-aged man with glioma. Both conserved end residues are part of each CDR3. The D gene is left open where the match is weak. A row's size may be missing; if present it is once, few, many or a size class.

J: TRBJ2-7; size: .; V: TRBV15; D: .; DNA: TGTGCCACCAGCAGAGGGGCAGACCTCTCTGTTAAGCAGTACTTC; CDR3: CATSRGADLSVKQYF
J: TRBJ1-1; size: .; V: TRBV7-9; D: .; DNA: TGTGCCAGCAGCTTAGCGCGTATGGGCACTGAAGCTTTCTTT; CDR3: CASSLARMGTEAFF
J: TRBJ2-5; size: .; V: TRBV15; D: .; DNA: TGTGCCACCAGCAGAGATCGGGGAGCTCAAGAGACCCAGTACTTC; CDR3: CATSRDRGAQETQYF
J: TRBJ2-7; size: .; V: TRBV5-1; D: .; DNA: TGCGCCAGCAGGGGAGGCGAAAACGAGCAGTACTTC; CDR3: CASRGGENEQYF
J: TRBJ2-5; size: .; V: TRBV15; D: .; DNA: TGTGCCACCAGCAGAGAAGGGCTCCAAGAGACCCAGTACTTC; CDR3: CATSREGLQETQYF
J: TRBJ2-7; size: .; V: TRBV28; D: TRBD1; DNA: TGTGCCAGCAGTGCCAGACAGGGGGCCACCTACGAGCAGTACTTC; CDR3: CASSARQGATYEQYF
J: TRBJ1-4; size: .; V: TRBV7-8; D: .; DNA: TGTGCCAGCAGCCCGTCGGCGCAGCGGGCAACTAATGAAAAACTGTTTTTT; CDR3: CASSPSAQRATNEKLFF
J: TRBJ1-4; size: .; V: TRBV6-6; D: .; DNA: TGTGCCAGCACCTACGGGGCTTCGGATGAAAAACTGTTTTTT; CDR3: CASTYGASDEKLFF
J: TRBJ1-3; size: .; V: TRBV10-3; D: .; DNA: TGTGCCATCAGTGAGGTAGACGGATACTCTGGAAACACCATATATTTT; CDR3: CAISEVDGYSGNTIYF
J: TRBJ1-5; size: .; V: TRBV10-3; D: .; DNA: TGTGCCATCAGTGAGTCAGGGGATCAGCCCCAGCATTTT; CDR3: CAISESGDQPQHF
J: TRBJ2-7; size: .; V: TRBV21-1; D: .; DNA: TGTGCCAGCAGCACCCCAGGGAGCAGGGCCGTAATCGACGAGCAGTACTTC; CDR3: CASSTPGSRAVIDEQYF
J: TRBJ1-2; size: .; V: TRBV30; D: .; DNA: TGTGCCTGGAGTGTACCGAGAACACCAAGGGGCTATGGCTACACCTTC; CDR3: CAWSVPRTPRGYGYTF
J: TRBJ2-7; size: .; V: TRBV5-1; D: TRBD1; DNA: TGCGCCAGCAGCGCTGGACAGGGGGCCTACGAGCAGTACTTC; CDR3: CASSAGQGAYEQYF
J: TRBJ1-1; size: .; V: TRBV5-4; D: .; DNA: TGTGCCAGCAGCTTGGATATAGACACTGAAGCTTTCTTT; CDR3: CASSLDIDTEAFF
J: TRBJ2-7; size: .; V: TRBV9; D: .; DNA: TGTGCCAGCAGCAGGGACTCCTACGAGCAGTACTTC; CDR3: CASSRDSYEQYF
J: TRBJ2-1; size: once; V: TRBV6-5; D: .; DNA: TGTGCCAGCAGTTTGGGCACTGTGGATGAGCAGTTCTTC; CDR3: CASSLGTVDEQFF
J: TRBJ2-7; size: few; V: TRBV4-1; D: .; DNA: TGCGCCAGCAGCCAAGATCATTTGGTCTTGAGCTCCTACGAGCAGTACTTC; CDR3: CASSQDHLVLSSYEQYF
J: TRBJ1-1; size: .; V: TRBV18; D: .; DNA: TGTGCCAGCTCACCAAAGGGGGAGCGGTACACTGAAGCTTTCTTT; CDR3: CASSPKGERYTEAFF
J: TRBJ2-7; size: .; V: TRBV27; D: TRBD1; DNA: TGTGCCAGCAGTTTAAGGACAGGGTCGTTTTACGAGCAGTACTTC; CDR3: CASSLRTGSFYEQYF
J: TRBJ2-2; size: .; V: TRBV2; D: TRBD1; DNA: TGTGCCAGCAGGCTTAGACAGGGTTCGAACACCGGGGAGCTGTTTTTT; CDR3: CASRLRQGSNTGELFF
J: TRBJ1-5; size: .; V: TRBV27; D: .; DNA: TGTGCCAGCAGTTTAAAGGGGGATTATCAGCCCCAGCATTTT; CDR3: CASSLKGDYQPQHF
J: TRBJ2-3; size: few; V: TRBV28; D: .; DNA: TGTGCCAGCAGTTCCTCATATGCACTTTCTAGCACAGATACGCAGTATTTT; CDR3: CASSSSYALSSTDTQYF
J: TRBJ1-1; size: .; V: TRBV5-1; D: .; DNA: TGCGCCAGCAGCTCCGGAGGCGACACTGAAGCTTTCTTT; CDR3: CASSSGGDTEAFF
J: TRBJ2-1; size: .; V: TRBV4-1; D: TRBD2; DNA: TGCGCCAGCAGCCAAGATGAAGCTAGCGGGTATTACAATGAGCAGTTCTTC; CDR3: CASSQDEASGYYNEQFF
J: TRBJ1-3; size: once; V: TRBV6-5; D: TRBD1; DNA: TGTGCCAGCAGTTACTCGAGGACAGGGGGCTCGGGCACCATATATTTT; CDR3: CASSYSRTGGSGTIYF
J: TRBJ2-1; size: .; V: TRBV5-1; D: .; DNA: TGCGCCAGCAGCTCCTATTATTCCACAGGGAGCTCCTACAATGAGCAGTTCTTC; CDR3: CASSSYYSTGSSYNEQFF
J: TRBJ1-5; size: .; V: TRBV27; D: .; DNA: TGTGCCAGCAGTTTATCCCTTTCGACAGCCAGCAATCAGCCCCAGCATTTT; CDR3: CASSLSLSTASNQPQHF
J: TRBJ2-1; size: .; V: TRBV29-1; D: TRBD2; DNA: TGCAGCGCAGGGACTAGCGGGGTTGCTGAGCAGTTCTTC; CDR3: CSAGTSGVAEQFF
J: TRBJ2-1; size: once; V: TRBV7-2; D: TRBD2; DNA: TGTGCCAGCAGCTTACTAGCGGGGGGGACTGAGCAGTTCTTC; CDR3: CASSLLAGGTEQFF
J: TRBJ1-6; size: .; V: TRBV9; D: .; DNA: TGTGCCAGCAGCGTAGCGGACACCTATTCACCCCTCCACTTT; CDR3: CASSVADTYSPLHF
J: TRBJ2-1; size: .; V: TRBV7-3; D: TRBD2; DNA: TGTGCCAGCAGCTTAATGGCTAGCGGGGGAATCTCCTACAATGAGCAGTTCTTC; CDR3: CASSLMASGGISYNEQFF
J: TRBJ2-5; size: few; V: TRBV27; D: .; DNA: TGTGCCAGCAGCCAAGGCCAGACCCAGTACTTC; CDR3: CASSQGQTQYF
J: TRBJ1-1; size: .; V: TRBV30; D: .; DNA: TGTGCCTGGAGTGTACTAGGGTGGAACACTGAAGCTTTCTTT; CDR3: CAWSVLGWNTEAFF
J: TRBJ1-5; size: .; V: TRBV29-1; D: .; DNA: TGCGGCGTTTCAACTGGAGGGATCAATCAGCCCCAGCATTTT; CDR3: CGVSTGGINQPQHF
J: TRBJ2-1; size: few; V: TRBV30; D: TRBD2; DNA: TGTGCCTGGGAGCCGGGACTAGCGGGGGGGGCCAAGTTCTTC; CDR3: CAWEPGLAGGAKFF
J: TRBJ2-1; size: .; V: TRBV19; D: TRBD2; DNA: TGTGCCAGTAGTATAGGTAGGACTAGCGGGCAATTTGAGCAGTTCTTC; CDR3: CASSIGRTSGQFEQFF
J: TRBJ2-7; size: .; V: TRBV29-1; D: .; DNA: TGCAGCGTTGAATTTCGTGTCAGGGAAATACACGAGCAGTACTTC; CDR3: CSVEFRVREIHEQYF
J: TRBJ1-1; size: .; V: TRBV5-1; D: TRBD1; DNA: TGCGCCAGCAGCGTAGACAGGGGTGAAGCTTTCTTT; CDR3: CASSVDRGEAFF
J: TRBJ1-5; size: .; V: TRBV6-6; D: .; DNA: TGTGCCACCCGGGACGGTAATCAGCCCCAGCATTTT; CDR3: CATRDGNQPQHF
J: TRBJ2-4; size: .; V: TRBV4-2; D: TRBD2; DNA: TGTGCCAGCAGCCAAGATTGGCCTAGCGGGGGGGGAGCCAAAAACATTCAGTACTTC; CDR3: CASSQDWPSGGGAKNIQYF
J: TRBJ1-1; size: .; V: TRBV28; D: .; DNA: TGTGCCAGCAGTCCCCCTTGGGGCACTGAAGCTTTCTTT; CDR3: CASSPPWGTEAFF
J: TRBJ1-1; size: few; V: TRBV4-3; D: .; DNA: TGCGCCAGCAGCCAAGGAAGTAGAAACACTGAAGCTTTCTTT; CDR3: CASSQGSRNTEAFF
J: TRBJ2-7; size: .; V: TRBV6-5; D: .; DNA: TGTGCCAGCAGTACAACCCTGGGTGGGGGTAGCGAGCAGTACTTC; CDR3: CASSTTLGGGSEQYF
J: TRBJ2-3; size: .; V: TRBV5-1; D: .; DNA: TGCGCCAGCAGCTTGCTCGGGGGCCCAGATACGCAGTATTTT; CDR3: CASSLLGGPDTQYF
J: TRBJ2-7; size: .; V: TRBV28; D: TRBD2; DNA: TGTGCCAGCAGTTTAAAAACTAGCGGGGGAGGGCAGTACTTC; CDR3: CASSLKTSGGGQYF
J: TRBJ1-2; size: once; V: TRBV10-3; D: TRBD1; DNA: TGTGCCATCAGTGTTCGACAGGGCTATGGCTACACCTTC; CDR3: CAISVRQGYGYTF
J: TRBJ2-1; size: .; V: TRBV6-5; D: .; DNA: TGTGCCAGCAGCCCTCCCCCGAGGGGCGTCTATGAGCAGTTCTTC; CDR3: CASSPPPRGVYEQFF
J: TRBJ1-2; size: .; V: TRBV19; D: TRBD1; DNA: TGTGCCAGTACCAGACTGGACAGGGGATTATATGGCTACACCTTC; CDR3: CASTRLDRGLYGYTF
J: TRBJ1-2; size: .; V: TRBV4-2; D: .; DNA: TGTGCCAGCAGCCAAGACAGGCACTACACCTTC; CDR3: CASSQDRHYTF
J: TRBJ1-2; size: .; V: TRBV7-9; D: TRBD1; DNA: TGTGGGGAGGACAGGCTTGGCTACACCTTC; CDR3: CGEDRLGYTF
J: TRBJ1-6; size: .; V: TRBV5-1; D: .; DNA: TGCGCCAGCACCCTAAGGACACTAGGGGATTCACCCCTCCACTTT; CDR3: CASTLRTLGDSPLHF
J: TRBJ1-1; size: .; V: TRBV28; D: .; DNA: TGTGCCAGCAGCTCAGACACCACGAGGCGCGCTTTCTTT; CDR3: CASSSDTTRRAFF
J: TRBJ1-2; size: .; V: TRBV4-3; D: TRBD1; DNA: TGCGCCAGCAGCCAAGATCCCGGGACAGGTGCCTTCTCTGGCTACACCTTC; CDR3: CASSQDPGTGAFSGYTF
J: TRBJ1-2; size: few; V: TRBV5-1; D: TRBD1; DNA: TGCGCCAGCAGCTCAGGGACAGGTTTTAACTATGGCTACACCTTC; CDR3: CASSSGTGFNYGYTF
J: TRBJ2-1; size: .; V: TRBV7-2; D: .; DNA: TGTGCCAGCAGCTCCCGGGGACGGTACAATGAGCAGTTCTTC; CDR3: CASSSRGRYNEQFF
J: TRBJ1-5; size: .; V: TRBV13; D: .; DNA: TGTGCCAGCAGCCCCGGCGGGGGCCAGCCCCAGCATTTT; CDR3: CASSPGGGQPQHF
J: TRBJ2-1; size: .; V: TRBV28; D: TRBD2; DNA: TGTGCCAGCAGTTCGTCCCCCGGGACTAGCGGTTACAATGAGCAGTTCTTC; CDR3: CASSSSPGTSGYNEQFF
J: TRBJ2-1; size: large; V: TRBV19; D: .; DNA: TGTGCCAGCCAGATTGTTATACAAGGAATAAATGAGCAGTTCTTC; CDR3: CASQIVIQGINEQFF
J: TRBJ1-1; size: once; V: TRBV5-1; D: TRBD1; DNA: TGCGCCAGCTCCCCGGACAGGGGGAACACTGAAGCTTTCTTT; CDR3: CASSPDRGNTEAFF